This passage covers 18 T cell receptor beta chains from one sample sequenced in a study of cytomegalovirus exposure and HLA in healthy donors. It was with 60 Vbeta and 13 Jbeta primers that the PCR ran. Assay: immunoSEQ multiplex PCR; the TCRdb copy retains only in-frame clones and omits some. The sample lists 150,000 to 200,000 clones; about 85% were seen once. Sample: PBMCs. The receptors originated from a male donor in good health and CMV-seropositive.

The rearrangement links TRBV2 to TRBJ2-5, with a weak D call TRBD1 (5 bases). The CDR3 runs to 18 residues. Germline V gene sequence: CDR1 SNHLY, CDR2 FYNNEI. Between the trimmed V and J ends, which lost 0 bases and 6 bases, there was a span of 23 bases. CDR3 sequence (DNA): TGTGCCAGCAGTGAAGCGCGAGTCCAGCGTAGGGGTAGAAAGACCCAGTACTTC. It specifies CASSEARVQRRGRKTQYF. The full variable domain, in which reference TRBV2 and TRBJ2-5 provide the parts outside the CDR3, is EPEVTQTPSHQVTQMGQEVILRCVPISNHLYFYWYRQILGQKVEFLVSFYNNEISEKSEIFDDQFSVERPDGSNFTLKIRSTKLEDSAMYFCASSEARVQRRGRKTQYFGPGTRLLVL.

This chain uses TRBV28 with TRBJ2-7, with 9 positions matching TRBD2. V was clipped by 4 bases and J by 3 bases; unmatched bases: 7. CDR3 length: 15 residues. Per germline, CDR1 MDHEN and CDR2 SYDVKM. DNA of the CDR3: TGTGCCAGCAGTTCCCCTGCGGGAGGGTACTACGAGCAGTACTTC. It yields the protein CASSSPAGGYYEQYF. Full variable domain (outside the CDR3, taken from reference TRBV28 and TRBJ2-7): DVKVTQSSRYLVKRTGEKVFLECVQDMDHENMFWYRQDPGLGLRLIYFSYDVKMKEKGDIPEGYSVSREKKERFSLILESASTNQTSMYLCASSSPAGGYYEQYFGPGTRLTVT.

Regarding this clone: Within the sample, other DNA sequences also encode this same CDR3. The V and J genes are TRBV5-4 and TRBJ2-3, with D perhaps matching TRBD1 (6 bases). The CDR3 has 14 amino acids. CDR1 and CDR2 from the germline V gene are SGHNT and YYREEE (reference sequence). Trimming took 1 base from V and 0 from J, leaving 6 bases between them. In nucleotides, the CDR3 is TGTGCCAGCAGCTTGACAGGGAGCACAGATACGCAGTATTTT. This translates into CASSLTGSTDTQYF.

This chain joins TRBV6-9 and TRBJ2-2; D is uncertain. Trimming removed 9 bases at V and 3 bases at J, with 5 bases between. Germline V CDR1 and CDR2: MNHGY, SVAAGI. The CDR3 totals 11 residues. The CDR3 nucleotides are TGTGCCAGACTATACACCGGGGAGCTGTTTTTT. Its protein product is CARLYTGELFF.

This clone has more than one count but fewer than ten. The chain uses TRBV27 and TRBJ2-4; no firm D call. Germline-derived CDR1 and CDR2 are MNHEY and SMNVEV (reference sequence). This CDR3 comprises 12 residues. V was clipped by 6 bases and J by 4 bases, with 7 bases between them. The chain's CDR3 is CASRSGKNIQYF. The DNA for the CDR3 is TGTGCCAGCAGGTCCGGGAAAAACATTCAGTACTTC.

The chain joins TRBV5-4 to TRBJ1-4; tentative D call: TRBD1 (6 bases). With 0 bases removed from V and 10 bases from J, the gap between germline ends came to 13 bases. The germline gives CDR1 SGHNT, CDR2 YYREEE (reference sequence). The CDR3 covers 14 residues. The CDR3 loop is CASSLGQGYGKLFF. CDR3 nucleotides: TGTGCCAGCAGCTTGGGGCAGGGGTACGGAAAACTGTTTTTT. Looking up the rest from reference TRBV5-4 and TRBJ1-4 gives the full variable domain: ETGVTQSPTHLIKTRGQQVTLRCSSQSGHNTVSWYQQALGQGPQFIFQYYREEENGRGNFPPRFSGLQFPNYSSELNVNALELDDSALYLCASSLGQGYGKLFFGSGTQLSVL.

A note on this clone: At one end the junction does not follow the germline gene, possibly because of a read error. V gene TRBV18 combines with J gene TRBJ2-5; 7 bases fit TRBD1. Germline V CDR1 and CDR2: KGHSH, LQKENI. CDR3 length equals 15 residues. The DNA of the CDR3 is TGTGCCAGCTCACCGAGGACAGGAGTACAAGAGGCCCAGTACTTC. Encoded protein: CASSPRTGVQEAQYF.

This clone was seen only a few times. The rearrangement links TRBV28 to TRBJ2-1; TRBD2 matches 7 bases. The germline V gene has CDR1 MDHEN and CDR2 SYDVKM. The CDR3 has 13 amino acids. V lost 5 bases and J lost 11; bases outside the gene matches: 9. The CDR3 sequence is CASSMTSSPKQFF. The DNA for the CDR3 is TGTGCCAGCAGTATGACTAGCAGCCCGAAGCAGTTCTTC.

The chain employs TRBV27 and TRBJ2-1; 9 bases map to TRBD1. With 2 bases clipped from V and 15 bases from J, the junction kept 2 bases outside the gene matches. The germline gives CDR1 MNHEY, CDR2 SMNVEV (reference sequence). The CDR3 extends over 11 amino acids. The CDR3 DNA reads TGTGCCAGCAGTTTAGGGACAGGGAGGTTCTTC. This sequence encodes CASSLGTGRFF.

CDR3 sequence reads: CASTTQGAGTEAFF. In nucleotides, the CDR3 is TGCGCCAGTACAACTCAGGGGGCAGGGACTGAAGCTTTCTTT. V usage is TRBV5-1 and J usage is TRBJ1-1, with 8 bases that match TRBD1. Germline assignment: CDR1 SGHRS and CDR2 YFSETQ. V shed 8 bases and J 5 bases; nucleotides not matched to a gene: 11. The CDR3 consists of 14 residues.

This rearrangement joins TRBV29-1 to TRBJ2-3; weak D call: TRBD1 (5 bases). This CDR3 is 11 amino acids long. Germline loops: CDR1 SQVTM, CDR2 ANQGSEA. V lost 8 bases and J 5 bases, leaving 11 bases between the germline ends. As DNA, the CDR3 is TGCAGCTCCGCCCAGGGAGATACGCAGTATTTT. Its translation: CSSAQGDTQYF.

The chain combines TRBV29-1 with TRBJ1-1; D not certain. The V and J ends lost 4 bases and 2 bases respectively, with 2 bases between them. The V gene's germline CDR1 is SQVTM and CDR2 ANQGSEA. CDR3 length equals 10 residues. CDR3 residues: CSVVNTEAFF. The CDR3 nucleotides are TGCAGCGTTGTAAACACTGAAGCTTTCTTT.

V usage is TRBV28 and J usage is TRBJ2-1; 11 bases agree with TRBD2. Trimming cost V 6 bases and J 4 bases; bases outside gene matches: 11. Germline values: CDR1 MDHEN, CDR2 SYDVKM. This CDR3 comprises 17 residues. This CDR3 is CASSLGASGRTYNEQFF. CDR3 in DNA: TGTGCCAGCAGCCTAGGGGCTAGCGGGAGGACTTACAATGAGCAGTTCTTC.

The chain employs TRBV19 and TRBJ1-1, with 8 bases identical to TRBD1. This CDR3 region has 16 residues. From germline, CDR1 is LNHDA and CDR2 SQIVND (reference sequence). V gave up 6 bases and J gave up 5 bases; unmatched junction bases: 14. The CDR3 spells CASSPRQGLFWTEAFF. Here the CDR3 DNA reads TGTGCCAGTAGCCCCCGACAGGGGTTGTTTTGGACTGAAGCTTTCTTT. The complete variable domain, with remaining parts taken from reference TRBV19 and TRBJ1-1, reads DGGITQSPKYLFRKEGQNVTLSCEQNLNHDAMYWYRQDPGQGLRLIYYSQIVNDFQKGDIAEGYSVSREKKESFPLTVTSAQKNPTAFYLCASSPRQGLFWTEAFFGQGTRLTVV.

V and J are TRBV4-1 and TRBJ2-1; a weak D match, TRBD1 (6 bases). V gave up 4 bases and J gave up 6 bases, with 10 bases separating them. The CDR3 has 13 amino acids. From germline, CDR1 is MGHRA and CDR2 YSYEKL. CDR3 residues: CASSLGQINEQFF. CDR3 nucleotide sequence: TGCGCCAGCAGCCTCGGACAGATCAATGAGCAGTTCTTC.

The chain uses TRBV27 and TRBJ2-3; tentative D call: TRBD1 (6 bases). Germline V gene lookup returns CDR1 MNHEY and CDR2 SMNVEV (reference sequence). Trimming stripped 3 bases from V and 2 bases from J, with 24 bases between. The CDR3 loop spans 19 amino acids. The CDR3 DNA reads TGTGCCAGCAGTTTCACAGGGCTTCCACGGCGGAGAAACACAGATACGCAGTATTTT. It specifies CASSFTGLPRRRNTDTQYF.

V and J are TRBV5-4 and TRBJ1-1, with D possibly being TRBD1 (6 bases). Trimming stripped 3 bases from V and 0 bases from J, with 12 bases between. The CDR3 is made up of 15 amino acids. Germline assignment: CDR1 SGHNT and CDR2 YYREEE (reference sequence). The CDR3 reads CASSSRQVMNTEAFF. CDR3 nucleotide sequence: TGTGCCAGCAGCTCCAGACAGGTCATGAACACTGAAGCTTTCTTT. The entire variable domain, with the rest obtained from reference TRBV5-4 and TRBJ1-1, is as follows: ETGVTQSPTHLIKTRGQQVTLRCSSQSGHNTVSWYQQALGQGPQFIFQYYREEENGRGNFPPRFSGLQFPNYSSELNVNALELDDSALYLCASSSRQVMNTEAFFGQGTRLTVV.

The V and J genes are TRBV6-1 and TRBJ1-5, with 9 positions matching TRBD1. CDR1 is MNHNS, CDR2 SASEGT, per germline. Germline trimming cut 4 bases from V and 8 bases from J; bases unmatched to any gene: 6. CDR3 length: 14 residues. CDR3 region: CASSATGGFEPQHF. DNA of the CDR3: TGTGCCAGCAGTGCAACAGGGGGCTTTGAGCCCCAGCATTTT.